The source of this TCR beta chain is a study of blood T cell repertoires in COVID-19. The overall study: Spain, Italy and the United States supplied samples that represented acute and convalescent COVID-19. In each case, the material was cDNA or gDNA derived from T cells, B-cell-depleted T cells, or PBMCs.

The CDR3 totals 13 residues. V lost 0 bases and J lost 16, with 13 bases in between. Germline CDR1 and CDR2: LGHNA and YSLEER. Source study methods: From reference gene primer amplification, estimates of nucleated cell counts were derived. TCRdb's copy holds only in-frame clones and misses some; the assay was immunoSEQ multiplex PCR. That table gives V, J and clone size, and the DNA gave D and trimming. The sample records hundreds of thousands of clones, around nine tenths being singletons. The chain is built from TRBV4-3 and TRBJ1-6; no clear D gene. The TCR sequence derives from a woman aged 18-29 years who had recovered from COVID-19. Sequencing was carried out using peripheral blood. CDR3 amino acids: CASSQDRRRPLHF. Written as DNA, the CDR3 is TGCGCCAGCAGCCAAGACCGAAGGCGGCCTCTCCACTTT.